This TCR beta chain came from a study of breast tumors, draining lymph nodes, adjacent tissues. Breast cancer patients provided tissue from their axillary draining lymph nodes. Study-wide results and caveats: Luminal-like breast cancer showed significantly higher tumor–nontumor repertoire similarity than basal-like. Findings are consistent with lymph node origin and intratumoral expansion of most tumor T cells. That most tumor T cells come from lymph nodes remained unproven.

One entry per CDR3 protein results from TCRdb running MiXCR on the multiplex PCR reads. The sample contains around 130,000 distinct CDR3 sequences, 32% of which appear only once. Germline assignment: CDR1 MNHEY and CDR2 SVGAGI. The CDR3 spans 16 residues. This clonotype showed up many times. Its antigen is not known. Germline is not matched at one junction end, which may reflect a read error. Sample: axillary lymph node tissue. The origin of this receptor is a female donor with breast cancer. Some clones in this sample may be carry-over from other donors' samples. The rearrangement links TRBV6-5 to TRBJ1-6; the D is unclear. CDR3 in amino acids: CASSHSRPAAYSPLHF. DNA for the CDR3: TGTGCCAGCAGTCACTCGCGTCCAGCAGCCTATTCACCCCTCCACTTT.